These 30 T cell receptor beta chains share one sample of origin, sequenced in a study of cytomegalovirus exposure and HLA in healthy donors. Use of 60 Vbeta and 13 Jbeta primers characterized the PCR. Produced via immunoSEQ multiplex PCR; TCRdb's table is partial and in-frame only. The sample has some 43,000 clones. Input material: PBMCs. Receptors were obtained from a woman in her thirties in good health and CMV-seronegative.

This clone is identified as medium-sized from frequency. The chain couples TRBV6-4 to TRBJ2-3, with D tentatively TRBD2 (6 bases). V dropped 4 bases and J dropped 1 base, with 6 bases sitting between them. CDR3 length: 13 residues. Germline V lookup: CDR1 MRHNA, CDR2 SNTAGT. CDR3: CASSASGTDTQYF. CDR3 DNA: TGTGCCAGCAGTGCTAGCGGCACAGATACGCAGTATTTT.

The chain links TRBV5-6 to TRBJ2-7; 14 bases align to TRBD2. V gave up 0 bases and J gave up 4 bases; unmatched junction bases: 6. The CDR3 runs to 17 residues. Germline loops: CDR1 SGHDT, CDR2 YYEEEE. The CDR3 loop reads CASSLVGLAGVTYEQYF. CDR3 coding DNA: TGTGCCAGCAGCTTGGTGGGACTAGCGGGAGTAACGTACGAGCAGTACTTC.

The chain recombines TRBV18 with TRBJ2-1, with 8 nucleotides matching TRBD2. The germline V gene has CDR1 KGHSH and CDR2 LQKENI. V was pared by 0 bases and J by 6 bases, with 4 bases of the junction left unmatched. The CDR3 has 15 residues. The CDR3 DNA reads TGTGCCAGCTCACCACCAGGGACTAGTTTCAATGAGCAGTTCTTC. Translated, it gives CASSPPGTSFNEQFF. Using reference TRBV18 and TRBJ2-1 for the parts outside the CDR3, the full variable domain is NAGVMQNPRHLVRRRGQEARLRCSPMKGHSHVYWYRQLPEEGLKFMVYLQKENIIDESGMPKERFSAEFPKEGPSILRIQQVVRGDSAAYFCASSPPGTSFNEQFFGPGTRLTVL.

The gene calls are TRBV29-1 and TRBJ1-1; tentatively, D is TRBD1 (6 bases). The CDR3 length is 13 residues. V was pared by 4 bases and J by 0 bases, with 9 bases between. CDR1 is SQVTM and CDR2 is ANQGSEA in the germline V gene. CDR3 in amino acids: CSVAGQLNTEAFF. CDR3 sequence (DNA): TGCAGCGTTGCTGGACAGTTGAACACTGAAGCTTTCTTT.

DNA of the CDR3: TGTGCCAGCAGTTTATGGGGGGCCAACTACGAGCAGTACTTC. This sequence encodes CASSLWGANYEQYF. The gene calls are TRBV28 and TRBJ2-7, with D perhaps TRBD1 (6 bases). The V gene lost 0 bases and the J gene lost 3 bases, with 9 bases spanning the gap. Germline V gives CDR1 MDHEN, CDR2 SYDVKM. The CDR3 sequence is 14 residues long.

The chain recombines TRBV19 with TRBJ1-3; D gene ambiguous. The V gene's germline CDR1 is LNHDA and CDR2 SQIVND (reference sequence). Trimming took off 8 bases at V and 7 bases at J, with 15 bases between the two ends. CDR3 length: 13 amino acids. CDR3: CASAPGRGNTIYF. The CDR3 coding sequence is TGTGCCAGTGCTCCGGGCCGAGGGAACACCATATATTTT.

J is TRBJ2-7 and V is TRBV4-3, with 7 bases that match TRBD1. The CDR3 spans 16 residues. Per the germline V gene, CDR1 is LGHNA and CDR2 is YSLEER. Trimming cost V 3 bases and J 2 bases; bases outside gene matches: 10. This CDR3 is CASSQEWTGRAYEQYF. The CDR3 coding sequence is TGCGCCAGCAGCCAGGAGTGGACAGGTCGCGCCTACGAGCAGTACTTC.

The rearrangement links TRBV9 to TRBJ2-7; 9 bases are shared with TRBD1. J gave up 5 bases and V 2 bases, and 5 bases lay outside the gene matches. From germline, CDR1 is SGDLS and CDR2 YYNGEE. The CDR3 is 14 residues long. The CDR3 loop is CASSVEGDRDEQYF. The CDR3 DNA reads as TGTGCCAGCAGCGTGGAAGGGGACAGGGACGAGCAGTACTTC.

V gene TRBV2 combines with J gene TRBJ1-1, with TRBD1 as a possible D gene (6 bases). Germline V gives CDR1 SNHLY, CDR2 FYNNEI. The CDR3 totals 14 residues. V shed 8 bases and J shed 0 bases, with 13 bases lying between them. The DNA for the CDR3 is TGTGCCAGCCGGACAGACTTTGTGAACACTGAAGCTTTCTTT. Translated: CASRTDFVNTEAFF.

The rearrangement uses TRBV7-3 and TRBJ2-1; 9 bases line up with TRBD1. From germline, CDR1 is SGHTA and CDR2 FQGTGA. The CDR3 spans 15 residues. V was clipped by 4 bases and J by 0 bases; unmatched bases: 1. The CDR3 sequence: CASSSGQGSYNEQFF. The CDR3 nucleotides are TGTGCCAGCAGCTCGGGACAGGGCTCCTACAATGAGCAGTTCTTC.

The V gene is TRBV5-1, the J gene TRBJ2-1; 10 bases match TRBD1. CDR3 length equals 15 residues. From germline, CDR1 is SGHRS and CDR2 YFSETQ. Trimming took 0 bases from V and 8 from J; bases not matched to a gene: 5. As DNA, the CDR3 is TGCGCCAGCAGCTTGGCCGGGACAGGGGTAGATGAGCAGTTCTTC. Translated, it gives CASSLAGTGVDEQFF.

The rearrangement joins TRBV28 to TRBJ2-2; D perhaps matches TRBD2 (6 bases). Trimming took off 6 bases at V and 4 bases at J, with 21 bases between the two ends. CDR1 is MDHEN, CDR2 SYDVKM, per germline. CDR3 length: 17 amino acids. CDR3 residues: CASSTPPGRKGTGELFF. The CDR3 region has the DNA TGTGCCAGCAGCACGCCCCCCGGGAGAAAAGGCACCGGGGAGCTGTTTTTT.

The chain's CDR3 is CASSQDLPIGGQYYEQYF. The CDR3, as DNA: TGCGCCAGCAGCCAAGATCTCCCGATCGGGGGACAGTACTACGAGCAGTACTTC. J is TRBJ2-7 and V is TRBV4-3; weak D call: TRBD1 (7 bases). The CDR3 consists of 18 residues. Germline V gene data show CDR1 as LGHNA and CDR2 as YSLEER. The V end lost 0 bases, the J end lost 3 bases, and 21 bases lay between the germline ends.

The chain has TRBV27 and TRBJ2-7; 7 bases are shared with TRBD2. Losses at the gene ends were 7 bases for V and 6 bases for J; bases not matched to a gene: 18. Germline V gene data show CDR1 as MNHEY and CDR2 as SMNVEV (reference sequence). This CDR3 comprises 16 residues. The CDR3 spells CASILGGVIVASEQYF. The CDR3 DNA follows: TGTGCCAGCATCTTGGGAGGGGTTATCGTTGCAAGCGAGCAGTACTTC.

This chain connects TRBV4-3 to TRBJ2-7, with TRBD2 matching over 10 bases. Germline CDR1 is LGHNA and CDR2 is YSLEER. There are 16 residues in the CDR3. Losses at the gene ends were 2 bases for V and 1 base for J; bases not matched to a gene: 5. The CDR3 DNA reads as TGCGCCAGCAGCCAAACACTAGCGGGGTTTTCCTACGAGCAGTACTTC. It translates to CASSQTLAGFSYEQYF.

The CDR3 reads CASSSPTGLHYGYTF. CDR3 nucleotides: TGTGCCAGCAGCTCACCGACAGGCTTACACTATGGCTACACCTTC. The chain uses TRBV7-9 and TRBJ1-2, with D perhaps TRBD1 (6 bases). The V and J ends lost 4 bases and 3 bases respectively, with 15 bases between them. This CDR3 is 15 amino acids long. Germline V gene data show CDR1 as SEHNR and CDR2 as FQNEAQ (reference sequence). The full variable domain, with the rest looked up from reference TRBV7-9 and TRBJ1-2, is DTGVSQNPRHKITKRGQNVTFRCDPISEHNRLYWYRQTLGQGPEFLTYFQNEAQLEKSRLLSDRFSAERPKGSFSTLEIQRTEQGDSAMYLCASSSPTGLHYGYTFGSGTRLTVV.

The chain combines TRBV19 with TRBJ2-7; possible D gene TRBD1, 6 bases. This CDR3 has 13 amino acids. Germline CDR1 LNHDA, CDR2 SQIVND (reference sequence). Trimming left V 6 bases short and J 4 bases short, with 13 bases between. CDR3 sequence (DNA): TGTGCCAGTAGGGGGGCGGAACAATACGAGCAGTACTTC. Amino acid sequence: CASRGAEQYEQYF.

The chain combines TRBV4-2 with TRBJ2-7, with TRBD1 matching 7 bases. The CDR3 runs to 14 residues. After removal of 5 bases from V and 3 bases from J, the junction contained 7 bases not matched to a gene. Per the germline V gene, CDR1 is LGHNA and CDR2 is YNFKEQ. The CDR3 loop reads CASSRGTADYEQYF. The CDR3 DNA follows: TGTGCCAGCAGCAGGGGGACAGCCGACTACGAGCAGTACTTC.

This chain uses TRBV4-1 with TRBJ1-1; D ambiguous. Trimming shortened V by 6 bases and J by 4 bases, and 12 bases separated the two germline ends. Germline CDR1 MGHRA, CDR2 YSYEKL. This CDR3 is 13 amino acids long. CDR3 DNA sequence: TGCGCCAGCAGTCTCTGGGAGGCCACTGAAGCTTTCTTT. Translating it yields CASSLWEATEAFF.

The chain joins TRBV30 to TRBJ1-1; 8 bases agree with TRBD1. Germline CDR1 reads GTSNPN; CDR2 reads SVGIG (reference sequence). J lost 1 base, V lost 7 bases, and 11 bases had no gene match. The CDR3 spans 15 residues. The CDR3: CASLAAGQANTEAFF. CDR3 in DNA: TGTGCCTCCCTAGCCGCGGGACAGGCGAACACTGAAGCTTTCTTT.

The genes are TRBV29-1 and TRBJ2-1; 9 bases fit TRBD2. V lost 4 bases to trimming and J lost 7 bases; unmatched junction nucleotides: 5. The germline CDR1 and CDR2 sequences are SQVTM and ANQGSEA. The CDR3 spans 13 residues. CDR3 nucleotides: TGCAGCGTTGGAACTAGCGGGTTTAATGAGCAGTTCTTC. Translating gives CSVGTSGFNEQFF.

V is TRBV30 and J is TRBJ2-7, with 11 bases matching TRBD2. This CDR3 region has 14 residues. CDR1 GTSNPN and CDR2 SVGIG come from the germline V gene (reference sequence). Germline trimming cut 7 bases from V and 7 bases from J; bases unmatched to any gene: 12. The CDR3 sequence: CAYTGTSGPREQYF. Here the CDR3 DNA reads TGTGCCTACACCGGGACTAGCGGCCCCCGTGAGCAGTACTTC.

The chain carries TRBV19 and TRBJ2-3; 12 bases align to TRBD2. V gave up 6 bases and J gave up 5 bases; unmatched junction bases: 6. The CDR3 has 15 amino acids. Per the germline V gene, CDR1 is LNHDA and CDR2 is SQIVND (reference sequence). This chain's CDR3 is CASSLTSGSLDTQYF. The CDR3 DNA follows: TGTGCCAGTAGCCTGACTAGCGGGAGTTTAGATACGCAGTATTTT.

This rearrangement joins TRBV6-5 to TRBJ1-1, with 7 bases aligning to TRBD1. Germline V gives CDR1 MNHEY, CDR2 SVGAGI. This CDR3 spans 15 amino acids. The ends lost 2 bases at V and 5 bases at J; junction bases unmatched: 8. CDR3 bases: TGTGCCAGCAGTTACCCGCGACAGGGTGGGACTGAAGCTTTCTTT. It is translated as CASSYPRQGGTEAFF.

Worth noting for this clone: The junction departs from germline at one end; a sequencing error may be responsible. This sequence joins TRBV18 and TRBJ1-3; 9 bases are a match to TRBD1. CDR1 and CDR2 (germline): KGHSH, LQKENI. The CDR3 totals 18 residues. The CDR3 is CASSPSGGQGGSGNNIYF. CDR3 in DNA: TGTGCCAGCTCACCCTCCGGGGGACAGGGAGGCTCTGGAAACAACATATATTTT. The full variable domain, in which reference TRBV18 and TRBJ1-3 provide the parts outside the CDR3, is NAGVMQNPRHLVRRRGQEARLRCSPMKGHSHVYWYRQLPEEGLKFMVYLQKENIIDESGMPKERFSAEFPKEGPSILRIQQVVRGDSAAYFCASSPSGGQGGSGNNIYFGEGSWLTVV.

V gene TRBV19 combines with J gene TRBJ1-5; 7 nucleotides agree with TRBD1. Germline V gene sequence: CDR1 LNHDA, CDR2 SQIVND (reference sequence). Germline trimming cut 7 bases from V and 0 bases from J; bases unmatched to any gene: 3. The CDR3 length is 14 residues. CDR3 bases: TGTGCCAGTAAAACAGGGGTTAGCAATCAGCCCCAGCATTTT. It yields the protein CASKTGVSNQPQHF.

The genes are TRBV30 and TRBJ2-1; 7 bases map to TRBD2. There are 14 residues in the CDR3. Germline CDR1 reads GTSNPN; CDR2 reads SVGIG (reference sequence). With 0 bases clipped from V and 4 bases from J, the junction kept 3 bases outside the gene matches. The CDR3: CAWSVTSVYNEQFF. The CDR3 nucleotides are TGTGCCTGGAGTGTAACTAGCGTGTACAATGAGCAGTTCTTC.

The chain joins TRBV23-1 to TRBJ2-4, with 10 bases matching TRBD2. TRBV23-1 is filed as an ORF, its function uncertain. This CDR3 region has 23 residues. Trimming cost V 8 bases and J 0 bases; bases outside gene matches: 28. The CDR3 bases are TGCGCCAGCGGACCGAGCCGAATCTCGACAGGTCCTAGCGGGAGAAAAGCCAAAAACATTCAGTACTTC. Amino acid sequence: CASGPSRISTGPSGRKAKNIQYF.

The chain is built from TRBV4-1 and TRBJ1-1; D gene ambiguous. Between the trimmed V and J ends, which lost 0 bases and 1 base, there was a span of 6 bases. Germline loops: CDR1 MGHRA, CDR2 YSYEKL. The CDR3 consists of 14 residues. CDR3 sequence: CASSQEGRNTEAFF. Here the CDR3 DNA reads TGCGCCAGCAGCCAAGAAGGGAGGAACACTGAAGCTTTCTTT.

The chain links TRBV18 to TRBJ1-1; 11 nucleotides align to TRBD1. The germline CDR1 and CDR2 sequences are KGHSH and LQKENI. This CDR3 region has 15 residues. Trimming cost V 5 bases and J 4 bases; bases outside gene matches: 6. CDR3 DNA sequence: TGTGCCAGCTCAGGTACGGACAGGGGGCTCACTGAAGCTTTCTTT. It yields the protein CASSGTDRGLTEAFF.